This section outlines one T cell receptor (beta chain) sequence together with its context. Its antigen is as yet unknown. These data come from a study of cytomegalovirus exposure and HLA in healthy donors. At the level of the study: Within the Caucasian-associated ancestry cluster were 81% of the roughly 400 genotyped donors.

The CDR3 sequence is 15 residues long. With 3 bases removed from V and 4 bases from J, the gap between germline ends came to 12 bases. The germline V gene has CDR1 SEHNR and CDR2 FQNEAQ (reference sequence). PCR was performed using 60 Vbeta and 13 Jbeta primers. Assay used: immunoSEQ multiplex PCR; TCRdb lists only in-frame clones, some missing. Here the sample spans 80,000 to 100,000 clones, over 55% being singletons. Study-level points and caveats: Indistinguishable V segments such as TRBV6-2 and TRBV6-3 were excluded. Rarity held for most TCR sequences, but there were some public TCRs that occurred in many donors. The authors assumed roughly uniform sequencing depth across donors for presence/absence analyses.

This TCR was sampled from a woman aged 18-29 years in good health and CMV-seropositive. The sample taken for sequencing was PBMCs. The rearrangement joins TRBV7-9 to TRBJ2-2; possible D gene TRBD1, 5 bases. CDR3: CASSFVETATGELFF. The CDR3 bases are TGTGCCAGCAGCTTTGTCGAGACAGCCACCGGGGAGCTGTTTTTT.